This T cell receptor beta chain was retrieved from a study of T cell changes during pregnancy in multiple sclerosis. Sequenced by immunoSEQ multiplex PCR; TCRdb stores in-frame clones only, minus some. Counted here are 55,000 or so clones, 92% occurring once; the ten biggest clones make up about 0.6%. Germline V gene lookup returns CDR1 SGHTA and CDR2 FQGNSA. The V gene end was trimmed by 0 bases and the J gene end by 4 bases; junction bases not matched to a gene: 6. This CDR3 region has 16 residues. This TCR was sampled from a female donor with multiple sclerosis, enrolled in a pregnancy study. This specimen consisted of CD4+ T cells from peripheral blood mononuclear cells, obtained after pregnancy. The chain joins TRBV7-2 to TRBJ1-3; 7 bases are shared with TRBD1. In nucleotides, the CDR3 is TGTGCCAGCAGCTTAGCAGGTCAGGGGGTCGGAAACACCATATATTTT. Protein product: CASSLAGQGVGNTIYF.